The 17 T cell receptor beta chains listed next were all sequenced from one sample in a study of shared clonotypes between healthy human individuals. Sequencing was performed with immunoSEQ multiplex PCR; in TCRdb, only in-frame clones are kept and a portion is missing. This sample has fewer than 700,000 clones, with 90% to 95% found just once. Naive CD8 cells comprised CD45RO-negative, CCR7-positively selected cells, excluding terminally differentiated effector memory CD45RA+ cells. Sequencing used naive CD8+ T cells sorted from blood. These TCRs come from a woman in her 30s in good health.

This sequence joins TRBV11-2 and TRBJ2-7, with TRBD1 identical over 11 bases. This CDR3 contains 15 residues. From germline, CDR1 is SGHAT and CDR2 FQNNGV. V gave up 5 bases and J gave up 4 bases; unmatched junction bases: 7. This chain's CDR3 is CASSMGQGEVYEQYF. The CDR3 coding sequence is TGTGCCAGCAGCATGGGACAGGGGGAGGTATACGAGCAGTACTTC.

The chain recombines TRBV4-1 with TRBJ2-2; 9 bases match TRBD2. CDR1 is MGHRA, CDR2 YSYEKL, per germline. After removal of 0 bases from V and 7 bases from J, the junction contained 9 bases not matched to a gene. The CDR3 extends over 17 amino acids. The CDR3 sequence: CASSQEVAGGPIGELFF. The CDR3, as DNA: TGCGCCAGCAGCCAAGAGGTGGCGGGAGGGCCGATCGGGGAGCTGTTTTTT.

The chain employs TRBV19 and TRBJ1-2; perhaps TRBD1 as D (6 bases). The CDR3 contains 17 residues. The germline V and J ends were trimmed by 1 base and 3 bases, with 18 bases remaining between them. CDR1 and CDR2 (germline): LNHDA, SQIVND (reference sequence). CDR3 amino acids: CASSIGQQGMHYYGYTF. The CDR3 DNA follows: TGTGCCAGTAGTATAGGTCAGCAGGGGATGCACTACTATGGCTACACCTTC.

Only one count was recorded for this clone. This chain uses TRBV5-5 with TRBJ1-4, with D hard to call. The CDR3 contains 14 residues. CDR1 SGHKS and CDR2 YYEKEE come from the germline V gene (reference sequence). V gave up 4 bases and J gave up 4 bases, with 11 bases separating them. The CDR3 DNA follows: TGTGCCAGCAGCCCACACGGAGTTAATGAAAAACTGTTTTTT. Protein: CASSPHGVNEKLFF. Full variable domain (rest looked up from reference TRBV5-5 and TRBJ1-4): DAGVTQSPTHLIKTRGQQVTLRCSPISGHKSVSWYQQVLGQGPQFIFQYYEKEERGRGNFPDRFSARQFPNYSSELNVNALLLGDSALYLCASSPHGVNEKLFFGSGTQLSVL.

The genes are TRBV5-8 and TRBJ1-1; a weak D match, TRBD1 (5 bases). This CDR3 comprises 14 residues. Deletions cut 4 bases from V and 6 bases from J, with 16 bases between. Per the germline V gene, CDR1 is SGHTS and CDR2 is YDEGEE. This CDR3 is CASSPGRGSAEAFF. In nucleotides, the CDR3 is TGTGCCAGCAGCCCCGGGCGGGGGAGCGCTGAAGCTTTCTTT.

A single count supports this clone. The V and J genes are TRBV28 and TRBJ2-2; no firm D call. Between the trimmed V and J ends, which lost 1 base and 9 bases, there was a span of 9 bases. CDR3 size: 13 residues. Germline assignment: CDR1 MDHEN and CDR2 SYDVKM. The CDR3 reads CASSLSLGRELFF. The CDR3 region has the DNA TGTGCCAGCAGTTTATCCTTAGGACGGGAGCTGTTTTTT.

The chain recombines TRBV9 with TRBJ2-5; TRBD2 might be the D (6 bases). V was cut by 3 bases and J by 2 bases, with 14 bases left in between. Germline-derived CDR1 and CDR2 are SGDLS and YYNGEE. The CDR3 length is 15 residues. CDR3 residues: CASSEGSGGQETQYF. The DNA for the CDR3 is TGTGCCAGCAGCGAAGGTAGCGGAGGTCAAGAGACCCAGTACTTC.

The CDR3 loop is CASSPAPLYEQYF. The CDR3 nucleotides are TGTGCCAGTAGTCCAGCCCCCCTCTACGAGCAGTACTTC. This sequence joins TRBV19 and TRBJ2-7; D unclear. The CDR3 loop spans 13 amino acids. With 5 bases removed from V and 3 bases from J, the gap between germline ends came to 11 bases. The V gene's germline CDR1 is LNHDA and CDR2 SQIVND (reference sequence).

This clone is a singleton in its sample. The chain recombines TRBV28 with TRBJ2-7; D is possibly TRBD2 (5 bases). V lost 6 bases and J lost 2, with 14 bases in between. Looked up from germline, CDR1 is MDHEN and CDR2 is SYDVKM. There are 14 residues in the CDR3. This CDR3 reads CASSNPGTTYEQYF. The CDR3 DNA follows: TGTGCCAGCAGCAATCCGGGAACAACCTACGAGCAGTACTTC. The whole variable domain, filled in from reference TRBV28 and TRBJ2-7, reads DVKVTQSSRYLVKRTGEKVFLECVQDMDHENMFWYRQDPGLGLRLIYFSYDVKMKEKGDIPEGYSVSREKKERFSLILESASTNQTSMYLCASSNPGTTYEQYFGPGTRLTVT.

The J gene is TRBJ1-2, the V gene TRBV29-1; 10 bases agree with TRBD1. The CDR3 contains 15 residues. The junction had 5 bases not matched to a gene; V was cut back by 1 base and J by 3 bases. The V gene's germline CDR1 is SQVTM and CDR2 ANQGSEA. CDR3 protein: CSVEGGGQGDYGYTF. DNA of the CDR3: TGCAGCGTTGAAGGCGGAGGACAGGGGGACTATGGCTACACCTTC.

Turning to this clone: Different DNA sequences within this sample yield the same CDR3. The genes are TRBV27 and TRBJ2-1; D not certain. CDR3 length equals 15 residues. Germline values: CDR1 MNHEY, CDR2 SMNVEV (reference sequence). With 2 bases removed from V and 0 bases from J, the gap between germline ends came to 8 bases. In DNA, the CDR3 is TGTGCCAGCAGTTTAGGTCTGAGCTCCTACAATGAGCAGTTCTTC. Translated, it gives CASSLGLSSYNEQFF.

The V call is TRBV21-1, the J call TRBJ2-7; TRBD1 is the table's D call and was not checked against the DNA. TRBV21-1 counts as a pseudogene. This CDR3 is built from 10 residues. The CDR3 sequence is CARQGGRAYF. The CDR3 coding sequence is TGTGCCAGGCAGGGGGGTCGGGCGTACTTC.

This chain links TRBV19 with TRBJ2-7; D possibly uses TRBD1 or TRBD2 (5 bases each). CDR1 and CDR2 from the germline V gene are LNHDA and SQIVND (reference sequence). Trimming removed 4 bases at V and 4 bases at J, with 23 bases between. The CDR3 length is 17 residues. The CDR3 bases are TGTGCCAGTAGTAGCCGGCCCCCGGGACGACGGCCTTACGAGCAGTACTTC. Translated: CASSSRPPGRRPYEQYF.

The CDR3 DNA sequence: TGTGCCACCAGCAGAGATGGGCGGGAAGGGGGTAAACTGTTTTTT. Translation gives CATSRDGREGGKLFF. The chain is built from TRBV15 and TRBJ1-4; TRBD1 is a possible D gene (6 bases). Looked up from germline, CDR1 is LNHNV and CDR2 is YYDKDF (reference sequence). The V end was cut by 0 bases, the J end by 11 bases, with 16 bases between. The CDR3 has 15 residues.

CDR3 in amino acids: CASSDGTPGEQYF. The DNA of the CDR3 is TGTGCCAGCAGTGATGGGACCCCAGGCGAGCAGTACTTC. The chain has TRBV2 and TRBJ2-7; the D call may be TRBD1 or TRBD2 (5 bases each). Germline CDR1 and CDR2: SNHLY and FYNNEI. V was clipped by 3 bases and J by 6 bases, with 12 bases between them. This CDR3 contains 13 residues.

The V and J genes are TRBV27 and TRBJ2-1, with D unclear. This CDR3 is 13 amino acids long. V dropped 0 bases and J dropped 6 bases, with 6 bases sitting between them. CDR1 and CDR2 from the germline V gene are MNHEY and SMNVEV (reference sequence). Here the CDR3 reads CASSLSIFNEQFF. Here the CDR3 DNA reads TGTGCCAGCAGTTTATCCATTTTCAATGAGCAGTTCTTC.

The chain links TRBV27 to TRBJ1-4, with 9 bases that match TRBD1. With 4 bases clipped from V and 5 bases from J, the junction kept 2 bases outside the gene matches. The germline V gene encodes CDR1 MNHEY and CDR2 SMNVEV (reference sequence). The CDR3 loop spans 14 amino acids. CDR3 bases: TGTGCCAGCAGTTCCGGGACAGGGAATGAAAAACTGTTTTTT. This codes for CASSSGTGNEKLFF.